This TCR beta chain appears in the sequencing data of a study of lymphopenia after photon versus proton radiotherapy. CDR3 length: 15 amino acids. The germline V and J ends were trimmed by 1 base and 12 bases, with 19 bases remaining between them. CDR1 is LGHNA, CDR2 YNFKEQ, per germline. Repertoires were generated with immunoSEQ multiplex PCR, while TCRdb's copy carries only in-frame clones and drops some. The table records roughly 53,000 clones, about 83% of them present only once. The sequence came from a man aged 50 or older with gastric cancer. V usage is TRBV4-2 and J usage is TRBJ2-1; D may be TRBD1 or TRBD2 (5 bases each). The sample consisted of peripheral blood, taken from a patient treated with photon-based radiotherapy. The chain's CDR3 is CASSQADYRSQGQFF. DNA of the CDR3: TGTGCCAGCAGCCAAGCCGACTACAGGTCCCAAGGGCAGTTCTTC.